This T cell receptor beta chain comes out of a study of response to subunit inactivated influenza vaccine. The CDR3 totals 12 residues. V was shortened by 6 bases and J by 4 bases, with 9 bases between the two germline ends. Germline values: CDR1 SGHVS, CDR2 FQNEAQ. Notes on this clonotype: Its antigen is unknown.

In TCRdb, the RT-PCR reads were re-called with MiXCR into one record per CDR3 protein. The data show 500,000 to 600,000 distinct CDR3 sequences, with roughly 12% seen just once and around 10% held by the top ten. Study-wide results and limits: Seasonal influenza vaccination, on each occasion, was suggested by the authors to recruit few new T cells.

These records were also assigned to another study, of T cells expressing NK-cell markers. That study adds: The authors made TCR beta cDNA libraries by 5'RACE template switching. This switching added a universal primer site and UMIs. There were seven HCMV-seropositive donors and one seronegative donor among the eight sequenced. The CD3+CD56-NKG2C+ fraction of a few donors was also led by these clonotypes. The study left the HCMV specificity of expanded NKG2C+ T cell clones unresolved.

The sample consisted of PBMCs from blood, taken on the day of vaccination. This sequence was found in a man between 45 and 60 years old who received an inactivated influenza vaccine. This chain uses TRBV7-8 with TRBJ1-1, with D maybe TRBD1 (5 bases). CDR3 residues: CASRKGTTEAFF. CDR3 DNA sequence: TGTGCCAGCAGAAAGGGGACCACTGAAGCTTTCTTT.